The rows below give T cell receptor beta chains drawn from one sample of a study of beta chain features in type 1 diabetes. TCRdb's copy holds only in-frame clones and misses some; the assay was immunoSEQ multiplex PCR. The sample includes under 900,000 clones, about 17% of them seen just once. Sequencing was performed on naive CD4+ T cells from blood. These receptors came from a woman aged 18-29 years in good health. The CDR3 runs from the conserved cysteine through the conserved F or W. The order of the fields is J gene, V gene, clone size, CDR3 length, D gene, CDR3 protein, CDR3 DNA. A D gene is named only where the DNA matches it firmly. The size entry is marked missing in some rows and otherwise reads once, few, many or a size class.

J: TRBJ2-6; V: TRBV19; size: few; length: 13; D: NA; CDR3: CASSMTGANVLTF; DNA: TGTGCCAGTAGTATGACAGGGGCCAACGTCCTGACTTTC
J: TRBJ2-3; V: TRBV19; size: NA; length: 14; D: TRBD2; CDR3: CASSLAGEVDTQYF; DNA: TGTGCCAGTAGCCTAGCGGGAGAAGTAGATACGCAGTATTTT
J: TRBJ2-7; V: TRBV28; size: NA; length: 13; D: TRBD2; CDR3: CASSLGLVGEQYF; DNA: TGTGCCAGCAGTTTAGGACTAGTGGGGGAGCAGTACTTC
J: TRBJ2-7; V: TRBV6-6; size: few; length: 15; D: TRBD2; CDR3: CASSRPSGRSYEQYF; DNA: TGTGCCAGCAGTCGACCTAGCGGGAGGTCCTACGAGCAGTACTTC
J: TRBJ2-7; V: TRBV15; size: few; length: 14; D: NA; CDR3: CATSRAYISYEQYF; DNA: TGTGCCACCAGCAGAGCGTACATCTCCTACGAGCAGTACTTC
J: TRBJ1-2; V: TRBV7-2; size: NA; length: 14; D: TRBD1; CDR3: CASSLAGTDYGYTF; DNA: TGTGCCAGCAGCTTAGCCGGGACAGACTATGGCTACACCTTC
J: TRBJ1-5; V: TRBV5-8; size: NA; length: 13; D: NA; CDR3: CASSLQTYQPQHF; DNA: TGTGCCAGCAGCTTGCAAACTTATCAGCCCCAGCATTTT
J: TRBJ2-7; V: TRBV7-9; size: few; length: 15; D: TRBD2; CDR3: CASSLVASGSNEQYF; DNA: TGTGCCAGCAGCTTAGTAGCCAGCGGGAGTAACGAGCAGTACTTC
J: TRBJ2-3; V: TRBV28; size: NA; length: 13; D: NA; CDR3: CASGRMGTDTQYF; DNA: TGTGCCAGCGGCCGGATGGGCACAGATACGCAGTATTTT
J: TRBJ2-7; V: TRBV7-9; size: NA; length: 13; D: NA; CDR3: CASSLPSSYEQYF; DNA: TGTGCCAGCAGCTTACCGAGCTCCTACGAGCAGTACTTC
J: TRBJ2-1; V: TRBV6-6; size: few; length: 16; D: TRBD2; CDR3: CASSLLAGPFYNEQFF; DNA: TGTGCCAGCAGTTTACTAGCGGGACCATTCTACAATGAGCAGTTCTTC
J: TRBJ2-5; V: TRBV21-1; size: NA; length: 14; D: NA; CDR3: CASSNRALKETQYF; DNA: TGTGCCAGCAGCAACCGGGCTCTTAAAGAGACCCAGTACTTC
J: TRBJ2-2; V: TRBV9; size: few; length: 19; D: TRBD2; CDR3: CASSVDSGRGVRGTGELFF; DNA: TGTGCCAGCAGCGTAGATAGCGGGAGGGGAGTACGGGGCACCGGGGAGCTGTTTTTT
J: TRBJ2-7; V: TRBV10-2; size: NA; length: 11; D: NA; CDR3: CASRSSYEQYF; DNA: TGCGCCAGCAGGAGCTCCTACGAGCAGTACTTC
J: TRBJ2-3; V: TRBV18; size: few; length: 15; D: NA; CDR3: CASSPLQRDTDTQYF; DNA: TGTGCCAGCTCACCACTACAGAGAGACACAGATACGCAGTATTTT
J: TRBJ1-2; V: TRBV7-2; size: NA; length: 15; D: NA; CDR3: CASSLAGGYDYGYTF; DNA: TGTGCCAGCAGCTTAGCGGGAGGGTATGACTATGGCTACACCTTC
J: TRBJ2-3; V: TRBV2; size: few; length: 15; D: TRBD1; CDR3: CASRRQGGSTDTQYF; DNA: TGTGCCAGCAGAAGACAGGGTGGAAGCACAGATACGCAGTATTTT
J: TRBJ2-3; V: TRBV5-4; size: NA; length: 13; D: NA; CDR3: CASSLHGTDTQYF; DNA: TGTGCCAGCAGCTTGCACGGCACAGATACGCAGTATTTT
J: TRBJ2-1; V: TRBV5-1; size: few; length: 16; D: TRBD2; CDR3: CASSLGASGRINEQFF; DNA: TGCGCCAGCAGCTTGGGGGCTAGCGGGAGGATCAATGAGCAGTTCTTC
J: TRBJ2-3; V: TRBV11-2; size: NA; length: 15; D: NA; CDR3: CASSVRGASTDTQYF; DNA: TGTGCCAGCAGCGTCCGCGGTGCTAGCACAGATACGCAGTATTTT
J: TRBJ2-3; V: TRBV18; size: NA; length: 14; D: NA; CDR3: CASSPFGGTDTQYF; DNA: TGTGCCAGCTCACCGTTTGGGGGGACAGATACGCAGTATTTT
J: TRBJ2-1; V: TRBV4-2; size: few; length: 13; D: NA; CDR3: CASSQDWVTEQFF; DNA: TGTGCCAGCAGCCAAGACTGGGTTACTGAGCAGTTCTTC
J: TRBJ2-5; V: TRBV9; size: few; length: 14; D: NA; CDR3: CASSVRSHQETQYF; DNA: TGTGCCAGCAGTGTTAGGTCCCACCAAGAGACCCAGTACTTC
J: TRBJ2-5; V: TRBV7-7; size: few; length: 15; D: TRBD2; CDR3: CASSSAGAGGETQYF; DNA: TGTGCTAGCAGCTCTGCGGGAGCGGGAGGAGAGACCCAGTACTTC
J: TRBJ2-7; V: TRBV1; size: NA; length: 15; D: NA; CDR3: CTSSFGTRGTYEQYF; DNA: TGCACCAGCAGCTTTGGGACTAGAGGAACCTACGAGCAGTACTTC
J: TRBJ2-1; V: TRBV5-1; size: NA; length: 16; D: TRBD2; CDR3: CASSLAGGKPYNEQFF; DNA: TGCGCCAGCAGCTTGGCCGGGGGGAAGCCCTACAATGAGCAGTTCTTC
J: TRBJ2-1; V: TRBV15; size: NA; length: 21; D: TRBD1; CDR3: CATSRGRPPGTVNLSYNEQFF; DNA: TGTGCCACCAGCAGAGGACGCCCCCCCGGGACAGTAAACTTATCCTACAATGAGCAGTTCTTC
J: TRBJ2-3; V: TRBV6-5; size: NA; length: 15; D: TRBD2; CDR3: CASSLAGVLSDTQYF; DNA: TGTGCCAGCAGCCTAGCGGGAGTTCTCTCAGATACGCAGTATTTT
J: TRBJ2-5; V: TRBV5-1; size: NA; length: 16; D: TRBD2; CDR3: CASSSLGLAGGETQYF; DNA: TGCGCCAGCAGCTCCCTCGGACTAGCGGGAGGGGAGACCCAGTACTTC
J: TRBJ2-7; V: TRBV2; size: NA; length: 15; D: NA; CDR3: CASRRGGDSSYEQYF; DNA: TGTGCCAGCCGGCGTGGGGGGGACAGCTCCTACGAGCAGTACTTC
J: TRBJ2-7; V: TRBV19; size: few; length: 14; D: TRBD1; CDR3: CASSADRGSYEQYF; DNA: TGTGCCAGTAGTGCCGACAGGGGAAGCTACGAGCAGTACTTC
J: TRBJ2-1; V: TRBV15; size: NA; length: 16; D: NA; CDR3: CATGTRGRNTYNEQFF; DNA: TGTGCCACGGGGACGAGGGGGAGAAACACCTACAATGAGCAGTTCTTC
J: TRBJ1-1; V: TRBV2; size: NA; length: 14; D: NA; CDR3: CASSVQGSWTEAFF; DNA: TGTGCCAGCAGTGTTCAGGGCAGTTGGACTGAAGCTTTCTTT
J: TRBJ2-6; V: TRBV10-3; size: once; length: 13; D: NA; CDR3: CASTPQGGNVLTF; DNA: TGTGCCAGCACCCCACAGGGCGGCAACGTCCTGACTTTC
J: TRBJ1-6; V: TRBV4-2; size: NA; length: 15; D: NA; CDR3: CASSQYSGLGSPLHF; DNA: TGTGCCAGCAGCCAATACTCAGGACTGGGTTCACCCCTCCACTTT
J: TRBJ2-3; V: TRBV27; size: NA; length: 16; D: NA; CDR3: CASSWNPGRGTDTQYF; DNA: TGTGCCAGCAGCTGGAATCCGGGGCGGGGCACAGATACGCAGTATTTT
J: TRBJ2-1; V: TRBV9; size: few; length: 16; D: TRBD2; CDR3: CASSVLGDYSYNEQFF; DNA: TGTGCCAGCAGCGTACTGGGGGACTACTCCTACAATGAGCAGTTCTTC
J: TRBJ2-1; V: TRBV7-2; size: few; length: 14; D: NA; CDR3: CASSLALVTNEQFF; DNA: TGTGCCAGCAGCTTAGCACTAGTTACCAATGAGCAGTTCTTC
J: TRBJ2-3; V: TRBV5-1; size: NA; length: 15; D: TRBD1; CDR3: CASRDRAYSTDTQYF; DNA: TGCGCCAGCCGGGACAGGGCCTATAGCACAGATACGCAGTATTTT
J: TRBJ2-5; V: TRBV7-7; size: few; length: 14; D: TRBD2; CDR3: CASAPGRESETQYF; DNA: TGTGCTAGCGCTCCCGGGCGGGAGTCAGAGACCCAGTACTTC
J: TRBJ2-1; V: TRBV7-2; size: NA; length: 16; D: NA; CDR3: CASSLTGPGNYNEQFF; DNA: TGTGCCAGCAGCTTAACAGGGCCGGGGAATTACAATGAGCAGTTCTTC
J: TRBJ2-1; V: TRBV5-6; size: few; length: 16; D: NA; CDR3: CASSLVQGTLSDEQFF; DNA: TGTGCCAGCAGCTTGGTCCAGGGGACCCTTTCGGATGAGCAGTTCTTC